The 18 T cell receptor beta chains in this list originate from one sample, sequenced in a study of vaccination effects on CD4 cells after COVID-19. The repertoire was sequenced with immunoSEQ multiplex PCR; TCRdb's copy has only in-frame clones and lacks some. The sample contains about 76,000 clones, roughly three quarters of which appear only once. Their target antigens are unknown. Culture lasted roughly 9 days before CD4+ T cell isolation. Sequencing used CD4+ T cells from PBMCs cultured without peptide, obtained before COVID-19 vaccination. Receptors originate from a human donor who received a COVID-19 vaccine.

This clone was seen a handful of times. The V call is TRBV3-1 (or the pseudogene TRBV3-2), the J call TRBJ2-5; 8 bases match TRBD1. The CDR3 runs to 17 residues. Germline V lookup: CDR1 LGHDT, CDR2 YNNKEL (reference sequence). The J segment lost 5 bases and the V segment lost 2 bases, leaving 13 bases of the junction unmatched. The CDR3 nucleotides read TGTGCCAGCAGCCAAATAACAGGGGGAATAAGGGGGGAGACCCAGTACTTC. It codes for CASSQITGGIRGETQYF.

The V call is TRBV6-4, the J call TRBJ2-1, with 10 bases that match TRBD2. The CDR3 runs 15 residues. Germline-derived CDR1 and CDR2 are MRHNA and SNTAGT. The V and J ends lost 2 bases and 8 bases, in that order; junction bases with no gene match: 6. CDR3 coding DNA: TGTGCCAGCAGTGACCTTAGCGGGGGGAAGGATGAGCAGTTCTTC. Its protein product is CASSDLSGGKDEQFF.

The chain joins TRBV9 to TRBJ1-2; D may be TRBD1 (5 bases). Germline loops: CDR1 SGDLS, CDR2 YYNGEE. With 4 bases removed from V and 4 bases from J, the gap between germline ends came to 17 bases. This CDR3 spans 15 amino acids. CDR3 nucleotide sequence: TGTGCCAGCAGCTCTCAGACCAGGGTAGGCTATGGCTACACCTTC. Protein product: CASSSQTRVGYGYTF.

This CDR3 is CASSYQGTRETQYF. The CDR3 bases are TGTGCCAGCAGTTACCAGGGGACGAGGGAGACCCAGTACTTC. V and J are TRBV6-5 and TRBJ2-5, with a weak D call TRBD1 (6 bases). The CDR3 covers 14 residues. Looked up from germline, CDR1 is MNHEY and CDR2 is SVGAGI. V shed 2 bases and J shed 5 bases, with 12 bases lying between them.

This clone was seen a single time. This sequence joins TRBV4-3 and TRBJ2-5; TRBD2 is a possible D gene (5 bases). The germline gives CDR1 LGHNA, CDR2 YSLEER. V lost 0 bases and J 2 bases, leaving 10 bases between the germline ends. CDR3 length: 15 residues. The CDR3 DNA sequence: TGCGCCAGCAGCCAAGATCCAACGGGACAAGAGACCCAGTACTTC. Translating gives CASSQDPTGQETQYF.

This chain's CDR3 is CASSPSPGIQRGQPQHF. As DNA, the CDR3 is TGTGCCAGCTCACCCTCGCCCGGGATTCAAAGAGGTCAGCCCCAGCATTTT. The V call is TRBV18, the J call TRBJ1-5; D gene uncertain. Deletions cut 3 bases from V and 6 bases from J, with 21 bases between. Per the germline V gene, CDR1 is KGHSH and CDR2 is LQKENI. There are 17 residues in the CDR3.

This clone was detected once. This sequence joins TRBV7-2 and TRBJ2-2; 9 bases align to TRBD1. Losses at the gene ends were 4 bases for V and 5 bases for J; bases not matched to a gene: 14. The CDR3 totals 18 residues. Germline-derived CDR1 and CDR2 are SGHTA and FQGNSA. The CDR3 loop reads CASSSRSFGQGMTGELFF. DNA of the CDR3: TGTGCCAGCAGCTCACGATCCTTTGGACAGGGGATGACCGGGGAGCTGTTTTTT.

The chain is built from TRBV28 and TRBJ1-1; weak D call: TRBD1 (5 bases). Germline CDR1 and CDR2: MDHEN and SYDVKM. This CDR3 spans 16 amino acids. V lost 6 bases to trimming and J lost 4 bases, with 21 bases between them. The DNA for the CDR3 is TGTGCCAGCAGAACCAACGGGGGGAGGGGCTTCACTGAAGCTTTCTTT. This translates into CASRTNGGRGFTEAFF.

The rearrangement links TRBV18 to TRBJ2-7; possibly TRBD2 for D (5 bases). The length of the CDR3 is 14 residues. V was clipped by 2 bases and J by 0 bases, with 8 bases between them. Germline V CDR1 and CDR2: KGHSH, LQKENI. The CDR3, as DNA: TGTGCCAGCTCACCAACGGGGAACTCCTACGAGCAGTACGTC. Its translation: CASSPTGNSYEQYV.

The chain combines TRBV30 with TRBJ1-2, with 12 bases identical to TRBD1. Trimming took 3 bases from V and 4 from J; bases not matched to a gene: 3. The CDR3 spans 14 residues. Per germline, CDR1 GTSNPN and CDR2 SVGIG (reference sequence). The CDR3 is CAWRRGQGAYGYTF. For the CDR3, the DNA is TGTGCCTGGAGAAGGGGACAGGGGGCCTATGGCTACACCTTC.

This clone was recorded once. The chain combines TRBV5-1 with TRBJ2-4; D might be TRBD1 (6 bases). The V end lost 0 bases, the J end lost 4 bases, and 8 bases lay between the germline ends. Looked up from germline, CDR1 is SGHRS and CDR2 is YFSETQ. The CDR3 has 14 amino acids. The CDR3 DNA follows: TGCGCCAGCAGCTTGGGGGACACAAAAAACATTCAGTACTTC. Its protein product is CASSLGDTKNIQYF.

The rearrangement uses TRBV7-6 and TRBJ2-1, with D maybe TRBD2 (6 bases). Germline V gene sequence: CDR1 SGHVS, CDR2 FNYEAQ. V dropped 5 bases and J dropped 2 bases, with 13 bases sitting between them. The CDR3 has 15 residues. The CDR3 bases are TGTGCCAGCAGCGCGGGGTCACCTACCTACAATGAGCAGTTCTTC. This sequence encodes CASSAGSPTYNEQFF.

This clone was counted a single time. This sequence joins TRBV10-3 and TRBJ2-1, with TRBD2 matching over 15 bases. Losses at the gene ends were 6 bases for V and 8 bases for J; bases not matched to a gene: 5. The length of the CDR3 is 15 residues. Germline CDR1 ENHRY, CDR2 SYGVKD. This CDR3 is CAIRGLAGGPDEQFF. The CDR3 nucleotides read TGTGCCATCAGAGGACTAGCGGGGGGGCCGGATGAGCAGTTCTTC.

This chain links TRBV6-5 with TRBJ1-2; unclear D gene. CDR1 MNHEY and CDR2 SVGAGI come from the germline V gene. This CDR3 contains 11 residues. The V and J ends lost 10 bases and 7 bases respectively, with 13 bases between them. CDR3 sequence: CATSSGGGYTF. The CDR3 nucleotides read TGTGCCACCTCGTCGGGAGGTGGCTACACCTTC.

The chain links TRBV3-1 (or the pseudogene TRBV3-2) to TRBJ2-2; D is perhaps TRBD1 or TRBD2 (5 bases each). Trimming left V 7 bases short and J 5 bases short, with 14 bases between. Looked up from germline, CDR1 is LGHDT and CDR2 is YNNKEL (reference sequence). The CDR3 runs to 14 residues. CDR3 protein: CASTPGGLTGELFF. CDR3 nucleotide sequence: TGTGCCAGCACCCCTGGGGGTCTAACCGGGGAGCTGTTTTTT.

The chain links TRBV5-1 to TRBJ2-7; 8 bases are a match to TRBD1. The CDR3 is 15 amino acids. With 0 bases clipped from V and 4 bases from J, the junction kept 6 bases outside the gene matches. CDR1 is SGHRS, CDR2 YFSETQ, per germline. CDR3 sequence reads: CASSLATGGVYEQYV. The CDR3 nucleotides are TGCGCCAGCAGCTTGGCCACAGGGGGAGTTTACGAGCAGTACGTC.

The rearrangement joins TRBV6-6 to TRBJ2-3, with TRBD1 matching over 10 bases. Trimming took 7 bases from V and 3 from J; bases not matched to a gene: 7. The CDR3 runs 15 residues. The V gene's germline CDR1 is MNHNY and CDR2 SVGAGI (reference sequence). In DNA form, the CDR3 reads TGTGCCAGCACCGATCCGGGACAGGGGACAGATACGCAGTATTTT. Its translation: CASTDPGQGTDTQYF.

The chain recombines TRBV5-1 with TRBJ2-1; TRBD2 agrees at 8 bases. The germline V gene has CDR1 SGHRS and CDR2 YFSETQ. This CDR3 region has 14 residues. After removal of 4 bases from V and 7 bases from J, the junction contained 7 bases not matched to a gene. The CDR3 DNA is TGCGCCAGCAGCCTCGGGGGGGCGGGTAATGAGCAGTTCTTC. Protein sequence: CASSLGGAGNEQFF.